The 5 T cell receptor beta chains below come from one sample, sequenced in a study of sequential checkpoint blockade in melanoma. Assay used: immunoSEQ multiplex PCR; TCRdb lists only in-frame clones, some missing. The data show 25,000 to 30,000 clones, roughly 80% seen once. Specified treatment: randomized to nivolumab then ipilimumab (arm A) or the reverse (arm B). Sequenced here: CD8+ T cells sorted from blood (inferred from file names), sampled from a patient given nivolumab and ipilimumab in sequence. The receptors were sampled from a human donor with melanoma.

The chain combines TRBV19 with TRBJ2-2, with a possible D match to TRBD1 (6 bases). Germline CDR1 is LNHDA and CDR2 is SQIVND (reference sequence). Trimming pared 3 bases from V and 3 bases from J, leaving 14 bases between. The CDR3 sequence is 16 residues long. Here the CDR3 reads CASSISWDIDTGELFF. CDR3 sequence (DNA): TGTGCCAGTAGTATCAGTTGGGACATAGACACCGGGGAGCTGTTTTTT.

The rearrangement uses TRBV19 and TRBJ2-7; 10 bases map to TRBD2. Germline CDR1 is LNHDA and CDR2 is SQIVND (reference sequence). This CDR3 spans 17 amino acids. V lost 0 bases to trimming and J lost 2 bases; unmatched junction nucleotides: 7. The CDR3 coding sequence is TGTGCCAGTAGTATAGATCTCACTAGCGGGGAAACCTACGAGCAGTACTTC. This sequence encodes CASSIDLTSGETYEQYF.

The rearrangement joins TRBV7-9 to TRBJ2-6; perhaps TRBD1 as D (5 bases). The CDR3 spans 14 residues. CDR1 SEHNR and CDR2 FQNEAQ come from the germline V gene (reference sequence). V was clipped by 4 bases and J by 4 bases, with 8 bases between them. The CDR3 sequence is CASSSGSGANVLTF. The CDR3 coding sequence is TGTGCCAGCAGCTCAGGGTCAGGGGCCAACGTCCTGACTTTC.

This rearrangement joins TRBV20-1 to TRBJ2-1; D is unclear. Germline V gene data show CDR1 as DFQATT and CDR2 as SNEGSKA (reference sequence). Trimming took 0 bases from V and 14 from J, leaving 11 bases between them. The CDR3 runs 11 residues. This CDR3 is CSARDLSVEFF. DNA for the CDR3: TGCAGTGCTAGAGATTTAAGCGTCGAGTTCTTC.

The CDR3 coding sequence is TGTGCCAGCAGCTTAGAAGCGGGGGGTTCCACCGGGGAGCTGTTTTTT. Its protein is CASSLEAGGSTGELFF. The chain recombines TRBV7-6 with TRBJ2-2; 9 nucleotides agree with TRBD2. Germline V gives CDR1 SGHVS, CDR2 FNYEAQ. The length of the CDR3 is 16 residues. Unmatched junction bases numbered 4, after V lost 1 base and J lost 4 bases. The entire variable domain, with the rest obtained from reference TRBV7-6 and TRBJ2-2, is as follows: GAGVSQSPRYKVTKRGQDVALRCDPISGHVSLYWYRQALGQGPEFLTYFNYEAQQDKSGLPNDRFSAERPEGSISTLTIQRTEQRDSAMYRCASSLEAGGSTGELFFGEGSRLTVL.